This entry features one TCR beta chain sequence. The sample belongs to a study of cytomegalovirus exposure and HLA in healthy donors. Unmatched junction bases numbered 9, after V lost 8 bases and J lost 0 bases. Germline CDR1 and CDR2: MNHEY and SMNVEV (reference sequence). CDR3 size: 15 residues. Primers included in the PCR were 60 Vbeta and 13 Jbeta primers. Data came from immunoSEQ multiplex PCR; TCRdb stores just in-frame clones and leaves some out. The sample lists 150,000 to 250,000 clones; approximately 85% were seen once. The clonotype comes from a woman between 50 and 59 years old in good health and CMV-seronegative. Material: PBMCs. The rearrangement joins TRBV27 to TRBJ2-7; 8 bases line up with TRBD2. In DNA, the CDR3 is TGTGCCAGCTCTCCTTTAGCGGGGAGCTCCTACGAGCAGTACTTC. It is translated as CASSPLAGSSYEQYF.